This T cell receptor beta chain was documented in a study of human T cells and chemical hapten exposure. The library tagged individual cDNA molecules with unique molecular identifiers. In the original workflow: There were a median of approximately 96,000 TCRs per sample, with a range from roughly 20,000 to 700,000. One entry per CDR3 protein, called by TCRdb with MiXCR from the RACE reads. The V and J calls here are based on TCRdb, not the publication. Among about 77,000 distinct CDR3 sequences listed, 8.6% were seen once. Regarding time point: healthy volunteer bleed at 6 weeks. The authors' total RNA extraction used unfractionated whole blood. For this clonotype: Antigen specificity is unknown. A much larger clone sits a single nucleotide away, making a read error possible.

V lost 7 bases and J lost 7, with 14 bases in between. The V gene's germline CDR1 is MNHEY and CDR2 SVGEGT. The CDR3 loop spans 13 amino acids. Overall study results and limits: The number of TCRs over 1 in 1000 frequency stayed unchanged after DPC.

Sequenced sample: whole blood. V usage is TRBV6-2 or TRBV6-3 and J usage is TRBJ2-1; no clear D. The sequence derives from a female donor in good health. Some clones in this sample may be carry-over from other donors' samples. The CDR3 sequence: CASTLPERNEQFF. CDR3 in DNA: TGTGCCAGCACCCTACCGGAAAGGAATGAGCAGTTCTTC.